This T cell receptor beta chain was sequenced for a study of blood T cell repertoires in COVID-19. The wider study: The samples span acute and convalescent COVID-19 from the United States, Italy and Spain.

J lost 5 bases, V lost 3 bases, and 10 bases had no gene match. The V gene's germline CDR1 is SGHRS and CDR2 YFSETQ. The CDR3 runs 15 residues. Participants reported their clinical history, and cohort assignment relied on those reports. TCRdb's table, derived via immunoSEQ multiplex PCR, lists solely in-frame clones and lacks some. The table includes 200,000 to 300,000 clones, approximately 90% detected once. Sequencing input: PBMCs or T cells enriched from blood (not recorded which). The sequence was collected from a young woman who had recovered from COVID-19. The V call is TRBV5-1, the J call TRBJ1-2; 7 bases line up with TRBD1. CDR3 sequence (DNA): TGCGCCAGCAGCTCGACGCAGGACAGGATATATGGCTACACCTTC. This sequence encodes CASSSTQDRIYGYTF.